This is a list of T cell receptor beta chains from one sample in a study of cytomegalovirus exposure and HLA in healthy donors. Sequencing was performed with immunoSEQ multiplex PCR; in TCRdb, only in-frame clones are kept and a portion is missing. Of around 170,000 clones detected, over 75% appear once; the ten largest clones hold about 5.7%. Sequenced: PBMCs. Receptor source: a middle-aged man in good health and CMV-seropositive. Both conserved end residues are trimmed from each CDR3. Fields, in order: V gene, CDR3 protein.

TRBV6-5 ASMITANTGELF
TRBV5-4 ASSFVGTGGGSYEQY
TRBV7-9 ASSPTPAGLYVETQY
TRBV6-1 ASKQSLREAF
TRBV7-2 ASSLARGGKGTFLH
TRBV27 ASRRGGGETQY
TRBV7-2 ASRRDRGVRTQY
TRBV30 AWSRKAGNRGYGYT
TRBV19 ASTLRGGWAENYGYT
TRBV5-4 ASSLDSVLSNTQY
TRBV18 ASSFLGQGETEAF
TRBV7-8 ASSFRDLQPQH
TRBV5-1 ASSLITSGGAPYNEQF
TRBV29-1 SVERIFVPRNQPQH
TRBV9 ASSVVVGGNTGELF
TRBV6-1 ASTDRTGIYNEQF
TRBV7-9 ASSPGLLGAGYT
TRBV19 ASSSGSGEGTQY
TRBV7-3 ASREPTANTEAF
TRBV30 AWRAGTSGGGQETQY
TRBV7-8 ASSQGHMNTEAF
TRBV19 ASSGTGGARGEQF
TRBV6-5 ASRDTGRGETQY
TRBV15 ATSRPGQGTEPQH
TRBV10-3 AISVITGNEQY
TRBV2 ASSIALLSSYEQY
TRBV29-1 SVNRDRGHQETQY
TRBV9 ASSVGSGDSPLH
TRBV6-6 ASWTEPNYGYT
TRBV7-6 ASSLGLAGAANTGELF
TRBV28 ASSLSLSYNEQF
TRBV10-1 ARSDRGYKGTEAF
TRBV7-2 ASSLPGQGLNTEAF
TRBV5-1 ASSRLLSADTQY
TRBV15 ATSRAQGGSLSEQY
TRBV14 ASSQLGGGAGNEQF
TRBV5-4 ASSPDRAREQY
TRBV18 ASSQGGLAELNEQF
TRBV27 SGHYKTSGANVLT
TRBV23-1 ASSQEGLRGSPLH
TRBV19 ASSIPGDRVYGYT
TRBV7-3 ASSSAGTGFNEQY
TRBV27 ASSFGQEVPLNSPLH
TRBV2 ASSLPYEQY
TRBV7-9 ASSLSSGAF
TRBV5-4 ASSPGGQGSETQY
TRBV7-9 ASSPDSSSYEQY
TRBV5-1 ASSPSGGLNTEAF
TRBV27 ASSLSQTGGFQPQH
TRBV6-6 ASSWATGLQPQH
TRBV7-2 ASSFARVVAEAF
TRBV5-1 ASSQGLAGMNEQF